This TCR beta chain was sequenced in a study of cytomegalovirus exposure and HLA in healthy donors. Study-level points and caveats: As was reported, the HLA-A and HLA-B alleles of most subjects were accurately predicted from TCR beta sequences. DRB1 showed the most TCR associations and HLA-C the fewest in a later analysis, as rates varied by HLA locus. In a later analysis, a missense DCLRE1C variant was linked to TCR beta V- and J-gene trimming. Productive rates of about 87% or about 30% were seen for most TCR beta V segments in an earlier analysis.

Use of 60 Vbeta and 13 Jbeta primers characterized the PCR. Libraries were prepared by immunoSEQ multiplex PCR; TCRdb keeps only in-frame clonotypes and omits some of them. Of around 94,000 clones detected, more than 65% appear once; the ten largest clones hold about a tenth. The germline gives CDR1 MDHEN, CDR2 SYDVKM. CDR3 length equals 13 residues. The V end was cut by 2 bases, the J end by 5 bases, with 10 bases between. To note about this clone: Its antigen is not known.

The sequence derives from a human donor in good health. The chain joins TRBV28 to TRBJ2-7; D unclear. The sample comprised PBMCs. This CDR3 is CASSLPPIHEQYF. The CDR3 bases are TGTGCCAGCAGTTTACCTCCTATCCACGAGCAGTACTTC.